The 22 T cell receptor beta chains below all came from one sample that was sequenced in a study of CD8 T cells in ankylosing spondylitis. TCRdb fed the 5' RACE reads into MiXCR, producing one record per CDR3 protein. The table has about 8,800 distinct CDR3 sequences, roughly 6.4% seen once. Sequencing used blood, either unsorted or a sorted T cell fraction (not recorded which). The receptor source for this set is a female donor with ankylosing spondylitis or in good health (not recorded which).

This chain links TRBV9 with TRBJ2-3; D gene uncertain. The CDR3 sequence is 14 residues long. Between the trimmed V and J ends, which lost 4 bases and 2 bases, there was a span of 11 bases. Germline CDR1 reads SGDLS; CDR2 reads YYNGEE. The CDR3 DNA reads as TGTGCCAGCAGCTTCCAGCCGTCCACAGATACGCAGTATTTT. Translated: CASSFQPSTDTQYF.

This clonotype is labeled as medium-sized. The gene calls are TRBV9 and TRBJ2-3, with D unclear. CDR3 length: 11 residues. Trimming removed 3 bases at V and 6 bases at J, with 5 bases between. Germline V gene lookup returns CDR1 SGDLS and CDR2 YYNGEE. CDR3 DNA: TGTGCCAGCAGCGAGCGTGATACGCAGTATTTT. Its protein is CASSERDTQYF.

This clonotype was found many times. The V gene is TRBV9, the J gene TRBJ1-2; D possibly corresponds to TRBD1 (6 bases). The CDR3 contains 14 residues. V was clipped by 3 bases and J by 4 bases, with 13 bases between them. CDR1 is SGDLS, CDR2 YYNGEE, per germline. CDR3 DNA sequence: TGTGCCAGCAGCGAGGGGGACTCCTCCTATGGCTACACCTTC. This translates into CASSEGDSSYGYTF.

In its sample, this clonotype was seen many times. The genes are TRBV9 and TRBJ1-4, with D possibly matching TRBD1 (5 bases). Deletions cut 0 bases from V and 3 bases from J, with 15 bases between. The CDR3 consists of 17 residues. The germline gives CDR1 SGDLS, CDR2 YYNGEE. In nucleotides, the CDR3 is TGTGCCAGCAGCGTAGCCCTGTTGCGGGGACCTAATGAAAAACTGTTTTTT. It is translated as CASSVALLRGPNEKLFF. Drawing the rest from reference TRBV9 and TRBJ1-4, the complete variable domain is DSGVTQTPKHLITATGQRVTLRCSPRSGDLSVYWYQQSLDQGLQFLIQYYNGEERAKGNILERFSAQQFPDLHSELNLSSLELGDSALYFCASSVALLRGPNEKLFFGSGTQLSVL.

This clonotype has ten or more counts. The CDR3 nucleotides are TGTGCCAGCAGCGTTGGGGACACCTTCTACGGGGAGCTGTTTTTT. Protein sequence: CASSVGDTFYGELFF. V is TRBV9 and J is TRBJ2-2; a possible D gene is TRBD1 (6 bases). This CDR3 contains 15 residues. V was pared by 2 bases and J by 7 bases, with 15 bases between. Germline assignment: CDR1 SGDLS and CDR2 YYNGEE.

This clonotype was recorded at least ten times. V usage is TRBV9 and J usage is TRBJ2-1, with 9 bases that match TRBD2. The V segment lost 2 bases and the J segment 5 bases; nucleotides outside the gene matches: 5. The CDR3 is 15 residues long. CDR1 is SGDLS, CDR2 YYNGEE, per germline. CDR3 DNA: TGTGCCAGCAGCGTTGGCGGGGGGGGCGACAATGAGCAGTTCTTC. Translating gives CASSVGGGGDNEQFF.

This clonotype was seen many times. The chain joins TRBV9 to TRBJ2-5, with a weak D call TRBD2 (6 bases). The V end was cut by 4 bases, the J end by 3 bases, with 22 bases between. The CDR3 covers 17 residues. Germline V gene lookup returns CDR1 SGDLS and CDR2 YYNGEE. CDR3 amino acids: CASSHSRRAAGEETQYF. The CDR3 bases are TGTGCCAGCAGCCACTCCCGGAGGGCGGCCGGAGAAGAGACCCAGTACTTC.

This clonotype appeared many times. The chain uses TRBV9 and TRBJ2-1; D is undetermined. Germline CDR1 SGDLS, CDR2 YYNGEE. Trimming removed 0 bases at V and 2 bases at J, with 9 bases between. This CDR3 region has 15 residues. The CDR3 sequence is CASSVASFPYNEQFF. The CDR3 DNA reads as TGTGCCAGCAGCGTAGCCTCGTTCCCCTACAATGAGCAGTTCTTC.

This chain uses TRBV9 with TRBJ2-1; D may be TRBD1 or TRBD2 (7 bases each). The CDR3 covers 12 residues. Germline V CDR1 and CDR2: SGDLS, YYNGEE. Deletions cut 6 bases from V and 8 bases from J, with 12 bases between. CDR3 sequence: CASTRGGYEQFF. The CDR3 DNA sequence: TGTGCCAGCACCAGGGGGGGGTATGAGCAGTTCTTC. Drawing the rest from reference TRBV9 and TRBJ2-1, the complete variable domain is DSGVTQTPKHLITATGQRVTLRCSPRSGDLSVYWYQQSLDQGLQFLIQYYNGEERAKGNILERFSAQQFPDLHSELNLSSLELGDSALYFCASTRGGYEQFFGPGTRLTVL.

This clonotype was recorded at least ten times. The chain has TRBV9 and TRBJ2-3; D gene ambiguous. V was clipped by 0 bases and J by 6 bases, with 11 bases between them. The CDR3 is 14 amino acids. Per germline, CDR1 SGDLS and CDR2 YYNGEE. CDR3: CASSVESATDTQYF. DNA of the CDR3: TGTGCCAGCAGCGTAGAGTCAGCGACGGATACGCAGTATTTT.

This clonotype rates as medium-sized. This chain uses TRBV9 with TRBJ2-1; 11 bases fit TRBD2. The CDR3 sequence is 16 residues long. The ends lost 2 bases at V and 9 bases at J; junction bases unmatched: 10. The germline V gene encodes CDR1 SGDLS and CDR2 YYNGEE. CDR3 DNA: TGTGCCAGCAGCGTCTTTAGCGGGGGGGCCCGAATTGAGCAGTTCTTC. This gives the protein CASSVFSGGARIEQFF.

This clonotype was picked up many times. The chain has TRBV9 and TRBJ2-7; the match to TRBD2 covers 13 bases. Trimming took 2 bases from V and 7 from J; bases not matched to a gene: 6. Germline values: CDR1 SGDLS, CDR2 YYNGEE. The CDR3 has 15 residues. CDR3 protein: CASSVGTSGMREQYF. The CDR3 DNA sequence: TGTGCCAGCAGCGTCGGGACTAGCGGGATGAGGGAGCAGTACTTC.

This clonotype rates as medium-sized. The J gene is TRBJ2-1, the V gene TRBV9, with 8 bases that match TRBD2. Looked up from germline, CDR1 is SGDLS and CDR2 is YYNGEE. This CDR3 spans 14 amino acids. The V gene end was trimmed by 0 bases and the J gene end by 6 bases; junction bases not matched to a gene: 2. Here the CDR3 DNA reads TGTGCCAGCAGCGTAGCGCTAGCGGGCAATGAGCAGTTCTTC. Translation: CASSVALAGNEQFF.

This clonotype was observed at least ten times. The J gene is TRBJ2-7, the V gene TRBV9; no clear D gene. CDR1 and CDR2 from the germline V gene are SGDLS and YYNGEE. The V and J ends lost 0 bases and 7 bases respectively, with 8 bases between them. The CDR3 extends over 12 amino acids. The CDR3 sequence is CASSVEKGEQYF. Written as DNA, the CDR3 is TGTGCCAGCAGCGTAGAGAAGGGTGAGCAGTACTTC.

This clonotype appeared many times. The chain couples TRBV9 to TRBJ1-5; no clear D gene. This CDR3 is built from 13 residues. V dropped 3 bases and J dropped 1 base, with 5 bases sitting between them. The V gene's germline CDR1 is SGDLS and CDR2 YYNGEE. This chain's CDR3 is CASSAMSNQPQHF. The CDR3, as DNA: TGTGCCAGCAGCGCAATGAGCAATCAGCCCCAGCATTTT.

This clonotype was picked up many times. The chain links TRBV9 to TRBJ2-3; TRBD1 agrees at 8 bases. Germline V lookup: CDR1 SGDLS, CDR2 YYNGEE. With V trimmed by 6 bases and J by 2 bases, 8 bases remained unmatched. CDR3 length: 15 amino acids. The CDR3 here is CASTEGTGFTDTQYF. CDR3 coding DNA: TGTGCCAGCACCGAAGGGACAGGATTCACAGATACGCAGTATTTT.

This clonotype has at least ten counts. The chain has TRBV9 and TRBJ1-5; 10 bases fit TRBD1. The CDR3 covers 15 residues. Trimming cost V 3 bases and J 3 bases; bases outside gene matches: 3. CDR1 is SGDLS, CDR2 YYNGEE, per germline. CDR3 amino acids: CASSGGTGVNQPQHF. The CDR3 nucleotides are TGTGCCAGCAGCGGTGGGACAGGGGTCAATCAGCCCCAGCATTTT.

This clonotype was counted ten times or more. The chain couples TRBV5-1 to TRBJ2-3; no definite D call. CDR3 length equals 13 residues. CDR1 and CDR2 (germline): SGHRS, YFSETQ. V was pared by 10 bases and J by 2 bases, with 14 bases between. The CDR3: CARKRKVTDTQYF. The CDR3 DNA reads as TGCGCCCGCAAGCGCAAAGTCACAGATACGCAGTATTTT.

This clonotype showed up just a few times. This chain uses TRBV9 with TRBJ2-3, with TRBD2 matching 8 bases. Germline loops: CDR1 SGDLS, CDR2 YYNGEE. After removal of 4 bases from V and 2 bases from J, the junction contained 12 bases not matched to a gene. The CDR3 has 17 amino acids. The CDR3 nucleotides read TGTGCCAGCAGCCCACGGGGGGGCGGATTTGCCACAGATACGCAGTATTTT. Translation: CASSPRGGGFATDTQYF.

The sample holds many counts of this clonotype. The rearrangement uses TRBV9 and TRBJ2-7; the match to TRBD2 covers 14 bases. The CDR3 runs 17 residues. Germline CDR1 and CDR2: SGDLS and YYNGEE. V trimming: 3 bases; J trimming: 7 bases; junction bases outside the gene matches: 12. CDR3 protein: CASSDREGLAGVIEQYF. As DNA, the CDR3 is TGTGCCAGCAGCGACCGGGAGGGACTAGCGGGAGTGATTGAGCAGTACTTC.

The sample holds many counts of this clonotype. CDR3 bases: TGTGCCAGCAGCGTAGGTGGGCTAGCGGGAGTCTACGAGCAGTACTTC. It yields the protein CASSVGGLAGVYEQYF. The rearrangement links TRBV9 to TRBJ2-7; 10 bases fit TRBD2. Germline V gives CDR1 SGDLS, CDR2 YYNGEE. The CDR3 has 16 amino acids. The V gene end was trimmed by 0 bases and the J gene end by 3 bases; junction bases not matched to a gene: 6.

On this clonotype itself: A much larger clone is a single base away; this may be a read error. Because the CDR3 is missing its conserved closing phenylalanine or tryptophan, this is likely a read error. The V call is TRBV9, the J call TRBJ2-1; D perhaps matches TRBD2 (5 bases). Trimming took 5 bases from V and 3 from J, leaving 9 bases between them. The length of the CDR3 is 13 residues. Germline V lookup: CDR1 SGDLS, CDR2 YYNGEE. The CDR3 region is CASSEGIYNEQFL. In DNA, the CDR3 is TGTGCCAGCAGTGAGGGAATCTACAATGAGCAGTTCCTC.